A single sample gave rise to the 5 T cell receptor beta chains below, sequenced in a study of blood T cell repertoires in COVID-19. TCRdb's copy holds only in-frame clones and misses some; the assay was immunoSEQ multiplex PCR. The sample lists hundreds of thousands of clones, about four fifths occurring once. The sequencing sample was made of PBMCs or T cells enriched from blood (not recorded which). These receptor sequences come from a woman aged 50 to 65 who had been exposed to COVID-19.

The genes are TRBV30 and TRBJ2-7; 9 bases match TRBD1. The V segment lost 0 bases and the J segment 6 bases; nucleotides outside the gene matches: 3. There are 13 residues in the CDR3. In germline, CDR1 is GTSNPN, CDR2 SVGIG (reference sequence). This CDR3 reads CAWSVGQGIEQYF. CDR3 DNA sequence: TGTGCCTGGAGTGTGGGACAGGGAATCGAGCAGTACTTC.

This clone was counted once. The CDR3 is CAGGESRGTEAFF. The DNA for the CDR3 is TGTGCAGGGGGGGAGTCCCGGGGCACTGAAGCTTTCTTT. This sequence joins TRBV2 and TRBJ1-1, with D perhaps TRBD1 (6 bases). Germline V lookup: CDR1 SNHLY, CDR2 FYNNEI. The CDR3 sequence is 13 residues long.

J is TRBJ1-3 and V is TRBV29-1; TRBD1 is a possible D gene (6 bases). Germline V gene data show CDR1 as SQVTM and CDR2 as ANQGSEA. V was cut by 1 base and J by 3 bases, with 10 bases left in between. CDR3 size: 14 residues. The CDR3 sequence: CSVEGQGLGNTIYF. CDR3 coding DNA: TGCAGCGTTGAAGGGCAGGGGCTTGGAAACACCATATATTTT.

The chain recombines TRBV3-1 (or the pseudogene TRBV3-2) with TRBJ2-2; TRBD2 might be the D (5 bases). Per the germline V gene, CDR1 is LGHDT and CDR2 is YNNKEL (reference sequence). V was pared by 0 bases and J by 6 bases, with 11 bases between. There are 15 residues in the CDR3. The chain's CDR3 is CASSQDFGDSGELFF. The CDR3 DNA is TGTGCCAGCAGCCAAGATTTCGGGGATTCCGGGGAGCTGTTTTTT.

The chain uses TRBV10-2 and TRBJ2-4; D not resolved. The CDR3 extends over 12 amino acids. Trimming cost V 5 bases and J 6 bases, with 8 bases left between them. Germline V gene data show CDR1 as WSHSY and CDR2 as SAAADI. In nucleotides, the CDR3 is TGCGCCAGCAGTACCCCCGGAAACATTCAGTACTTC. It specifies CASSTPGNIQYF.